These 13 T cell receptor beta chains originate from one sample sequenced in a study of cytotoxic CD8 clonotypes in ibrutinib-treated CLL. Some clones are missing from TCRdb's copy, which holds only in-frame ones; the method was immunoSEQ multiplex PCR. The table has some 7,000 clones, more than 60% seen once. Specimen: PBMCs, collected before ibrutinib treatment. The receptor set was obtained from a human donor with chronic lymphocytic leukemia.

This chain joins TRBV28 and TRBJ2-1; 10 bases align to TRBD2. V was clipped by 8 bases and J by 8 bases; unmatched bases: 12. CDR1 and CDR2 from the germline V gene are MDHEN and SYDVKM. The CDR3 runs to 15 residues. The chain's CDR3 is CASHDSSGSRDEQFF. CDR3 coding DNA: TGTGCCAGCCATGACTCTAGCGGGAGTAGGGATGAGCAGTTCTTC.

For the CDR3, the DNA is TGCAGCGTTGTGGGGTTCTCGACTGAAGCTTTCTTT. Its protein is CSVVGFSTEAFF. V and J are TRBV29-1 and TRBJ1-1; D call uncertain. This CDR3 region has 12 residues. Trimming removed 4 bases from V and 5 bases from J, with 11 bases in between. Germline CDR1 and CDR2: SQVTM and ANQGSEA.

This clone was found a few times. The gene calls are TRBV14 and TRBJ1-5, with D unclear. This CDR3 is built from 13 residues. Germline V gene sequence: CDR1 SGHDN, CDR2 FVKESK. V lost 0 bases to trimming and J lost 4 bases, with 4 bases between them. The CDR3, as DNA: TGTGCCAGCAGCCAAGACGGAAATCAGCCCCAGCATTTT. Protein sequence: CASSQDGNQPQHF.

J is TRBJ2-3 and V is TRBV5-4; D uncertain. The CDR3 sequence is 13 residues long. V gave up 4 bases and J gave up 6 bases, with 12 bases separating them. Germline loops: CDR1 SGHNT, CDR2 YYREEE (reference sequence). The CDR3 bases are TGTGCCAGCAGCCACTGGGTGGCCGATACGCAGTATTTT. Translated: CASSHWVADTQYF.

This clone has only one observation. The V and J genes are TRBV7-2 and TRBJ2-2; TRBD2 matches 9 bases. This CDR3 contains 16 residues. V shed 5 bases, J shed 6 bases, and the junction held 10 bases outside the gene matches. CDR1 is SGHTA and CDR2 is FQGNSA in the germline V gene. CDR3 sequence reads: CASSEGGGAPPGELFF. DNA of the CDR3: TGTGCCAGCAGCGAGGGCGGGGGGGCCCCCCCCGGGGAGCTGTTTTTT.

V is TRBV19 and J is TRBJ2-7; D gene ambiguous. V was pared by 4 bases and J by 3 bases, with 10 bases between. The CDR3 is 13 residues long. Germline values: CDR1 LNHDA, CDR2 SQIVND (reference sequence). DNA for the CDR3: TGTGCCAGTAGTAACCGACTGTACTACGAGCAGTACTTC. Protein: CASSNRLYYEQYF.

This chain uses TRBV27 with TRBJ1-5, with a tentative D call TRBD1 (6 bases). This CDR3 is 15 amino acids long. V dropped 2 bases and J dropped 1 base, with 9 bases sitting between them. Germline V CDR1 and CDR2: MNHEY, SMNVEV (reference sequence). The DNA for the CDR3 is TGTGCCAGCAGTTTACGGCAGGGGAGCAATCAGCCCCAGCATTTT. Translated, it gives CASSLRQGSNQPQHF.

V gene TRBV19 combines with J gene TRBJ2-7; maybe TRBD1 (5 bases). This CDR3 spans 14 amino acids. Per germline, CDR1 LNHDA and CDR2 SQIVND (reference sequence). V was cut by 3 bases and J by 3 bases, with 12 bases left in between. The CDR3 here is CASSMSGMGYEQYF. CDR3 DNA: TGTGCCAGTAGTATGTCAGGGATGGGCTACGAGCAGTACTTC.

The rearrangement joins TRBV21-1 to TRBJ2-3. TRBV21-1 constitutes a pseudogene. The CDR3 runs 14 residues. The CDR3 bases are TGCATCTCAGGGACGGGTTGGGACACAGATACGCAGTATTTT. The encoded protein is CISGTGWDTDTQYF.

The rearrangement uses TRBV2 and TRBJ1-3, with 10 bases identical to TRBD1. This CDR3 comprises 15 residues. Germline values: CDR1 SNHLY, CDR2 FYNNEI. The V gene end was trimmed by 6 bases and the J gene end by 4 bases; junction bases not matched to a gene: 6. The CDR3 loop is CASSGGQGVGNTIYF. CDR3 bases: TGTGCCAGCAGCGGTGGACAGGGGGTGGGAAACACCATATATTTT.

The chain carries TRBV4-3 and TRBJ1-4; TRBD1 agrees at 10 bases. Germline-derived CDR1 and CDR2 are LGHNA and YSLEER. The CDR3 has 15 residues. V lost 4 bases to trimming and J lost 3 bases; unmatched junction nucleotides: 2. The CDR3 coding sequence is TGCGCCAGCAGCCGACAGGGGGCTTCTAATGAAAAACTGTTTTTT. Translation: CASSRQGASNEKLFF.

The chain employs TRBV6-1 and TRBJ1-1; D not resolved. CDR1 and CDR2 (germline): MNHNS, SASEGT. This CDR3 is built from 15 residues. V lost 1 base to trimming and J lost 3 bases, with 12 bases between them. The CDR3 sequence is CASSEVHWADTEAFF. CDR3 sequence (DNA): TGTGCCAGCAGTGAAGTCCATTGGGCGGACACTGAAGCTTTCTTT.

CDR3 DNA: TGTGCCAGCAGTTTCGGCAATACGGACAGGGGACCCCAGCATTTT. Translation: CASSFGNTDRGPQHF. The rearrangement joins TRBV28 to TRBJ1-5; 9 positions agree with TRBD1. The CDR3 is made up of 15 amino acids. V dropped 3 bases and J dropped 10; count of bases not matched to a gene: 10. CDR1 and CDR2 (germline): MDHEN, SYDVKM.